Below, 22 T cell receptor beta chains from the same sample are listed, as sequenced in a study of CD8+ T cells in alopecia areata (dated by TCRdb to the late 2010s). The sample's treatment or condition label, decoded: oral pan-JAK inhibitor, 5-10 mg twice daily. The library was generated by the immunoSEQ multiplex PCR assay. For TCR sequencing, RNA was extracted from every sample and reverse transcribed into cDNA to serve as template. TCRdb limited this immuneACCESS table to in-frame rearrangements with V and J called. A share of clones is missing; checked studies link under half to unresolved V genes, and the rest is unexplained. Within this sample are some 190,000 clones, with around 64% of them counted one time only. 1.3% of the sample lies in the top ten. This specimen consisted of CD4+ T cells sorted from blood, obtained around week 50, from a patient treated with tofacitinib. Source of these receptors: a human donor with alopecia areata.

The chain is built from TRBV2 and TRBJ2-7, with D possibly matching TRBD1 (6 bases). From germline, CDR1 is SNHLY and CDR2 FYNNEI. V shed 10 bases and J shed 4 bases, with 20 bases lying between them. The CDR3 runs 14 residues. The CDR3 region is CATRSEQGRYEQYF. The DNA of the CDR3 is TGTGCCACCCGGTCGGAACAGGGTAGGTACGAGCAGTACTTC.

The rearrangement uses TRBV10-3 and TRBJ1-4; perhaps TRBD1 as D (6 bases). CDR3 length equals 16 residues. CDR1 is ENHRY, CDR2 SYGVKD, per germline. The germline V and J ends were trimmed by 3 bases and 3 bases, with 14 bases remaining between them. In DNA, the CDR3 is TGTGCCATCAGTGACCCCCGACAGGATGCTAATGAAAAACTGTTTTTT. Protein sequence: CAISDPRQDANEKLFF.

The chain recombines TRBV9 with TRBJ2-7, with 7 bases identical to TRBD1. In germline, CDR1 is SGDLS, CDR2 YYNGEE. The CDR3 spans 13 residues. V lost 4 bases to trimming and J lost 5 bases; unmatched junction nucleotides: 6. CDR3 sequence reads: CASSPGTEDEQYF. CDR3 DNA sequence: TGTGCCAGCAGCCCCGGGACAGAGGACGAGCAGTACTTC.

This clone turned up a few times. The rearrangement joins TRBV7-6 to TRBJ1-3; D perhaps matches TRBD1 (5 bases). With 5 bases removed from V and 1 base from J, the gap between germline ends came to 18 bases. In germline, CDR1 is SGHVS, CDR2 FNYEAQ. The CDR3 is made up of 17 amino acids. The CDR3 region has the DNA TGTGCCAGCAGCCTGGGGCAGAACATAATATCTGGAAACACCATATATTTT. Translating gives CASSLGQNIISGNTIYF.

The chain has TRBV9 and TRBJ2-7, with D unresolved. The CDR3 runs to 15 residues. The V end lost 0 bases, the J end lost 0 bases, and 10 bases lay between the germline ends. CDR1 is SGDLS, CDR2 YYNGEE, per germline. CDR3 bases: TGTGCCAGCAGCGTAGCTCCAGCTCGCTCCTACGAGCAGTACTTC. Protein sequence: CASSVAPARSYEQYF.

In its sample, this clone was seen once. The chain carries TRBV2 and TRBJ2-5, with 12 bases lining up with TRBD2. This CDR3 is built from 17 residues. Per the germline V gene, CDR1 is SNHLY and CDR2 is FYNNEI. Trimming took 10 bases from V and 0 from J; bases not matched to a gene: 12. The CDR3 reads CANTGLAGPQNQETQYF. The CDR3 bases are TGTGCCAACACAGGACTAGCGGGGCCACAAAACCAAGAGACCCAGTACTTC.

The rearrangement joins TRBV7-2 to TRBJ2-7; the D is unclear. Trimming removed 3 bases at V and 3 bases at J, with 3 bases between. Germline V gene lookup returns CDR1 SGHTA and CDR2 FQGNSA. CDR3 length: 11 residues. In nucleotides, the CDR3 is TGTGCCAGCAGCTTTAACTACGAGCAGTACTTC. It yields the protein CASSFNYEQYF.

The CDR3 DNA reads as TGCAGCGTTGGAGGCCCCACCGGGGAGCTGTTTTTT. Translated, it gives CSVGGPTGELFF. The chain uses TRBV29-1 and TRBJ2-2; D not resolved. The germline gives CDR1 SQVTM, CDR2 ANQGSEA. V lost 4 bases to trimming and J lost 4 bases, with 7 bases between them. This CDR3 spans 12 amino acids.

This clone was counted a few times. This rearrangement joins TRBV7-2 to TRBJ2-7; D is perhaps TRBD1 (6 bases). Germline V gene sequence: CDR1 SGHTA, CDR2 FQGNSA. This CDR3 contains 14 residues. V lost 5 bases and J 7 bases, leaving 18 bases between the germline ends. The CDR3 DNA reads TGTGCCAGCAGCCGAATCACAGGGTTTGAAGAGCAGTACTTC. It encodes CASSRITGFEEQYF.

The genes are TRBV6-1 and TRBJ1-1; D is uncertain. Germline-derived CDR1 and CDR2 are MNHNS and SASEGT. The CDR3 has 13 residues. Trimming left V 7 bases short and J 0 bases short, with 9 bases between. This chain's CDR3 is CASTGVLNTEAFF. CDR3 in DNA: TGTGCCAGCACCGGAGTCTTGAACACTGAAGCTTTCTTT.

V and J are TRBV4-3 and TRBJ2-2; the match to TRBD1 covers 9 bases. Germline trimming cut 3 bases from V and 1 base from J; bases unmatched to any gene: 0. Germline loops: CDR1 LGHNA, CDR2 YSLEER. The CDR3 runs to 15 residues. The CDR3 sequence is CASSQTGGNTGELFF. The CDR3 DNA follows: TGCGCCAGCAGCCAGACAGGGGGGAACACCGGGGAGCTGTTTTTT.

The chain uses TRBV30 and TRBJ2-1; 8 nucleotides align to TRBD1. CDR3 length: 12 residues. V lost 3 bases to trimming and J lost 9 bases; unmatched junction nucleotides: 4. CDR1 and CDR2 (germline): GTSNPN, SVGIG (reference sequence). This CDR3 reads CAWSRQGPEQFF. Here the CDR3 DNA reads TGTGCCTGGAGCAGACAGGGGCCTGAGCAGTTCTTC.

The rearrangement uses TRBV19 and TRBJ1-2; D not resolved. Between the trimmed V and J ends, which lost 4 bases and 8 bases, there was a span of 8 bases. CDR3 length: 11 residues. In germline, CDR1 is LNHDA, CDR2 SQIVND (reference sequence). CDR3 nucleotides: TGTGCCAGTAGTAGCCCGGGAGGCTACACCTTC. Residues: CASSSPGGYTF.

The chain is built from TRBV14 and TRBJ2-7; D unresolved. V was trimmed by 0 bases and J by 4 bases, leaving 13 bases between them. The CDR3 length is 15 residues. Germline V gene data show CDR1 as SGHDN and CDR2 as FVKESK. CDR3 in DNA: TGTGCCAGCAGCCAAGACCACGAACTTCGATACGAGCAGTACTTC. Its translation is CASSQDHELRYEQYF.

This clone appeared a few times. The rearrangement links TRBV19 to TRBJ2-1; the D is unclear. There are 12 residues in the CDR3. Germline-derived CDR1 and CDR2 are LNHDA and SQIVND (reference sequence). Trimming stripped 8 bases from V and 7 bases from J, with 12 bases between. CDR3 DNA: TGTGCCAGTCGGAGCCCATGGAATGAGCAGTTCTTC. This sequence encodes CASRSPWNEQFF.

The V and J genes are TRBV5-1 and TRBJ2-5, with a weak D call TRBD2 (6 bases). V lost 4 bases and J 0 bases, leaving 10 bases between the germline ends. This CDR3 is built from 14 residues. Germline assignment: CDR1 SGHRS and CDR2 YFSETQ. The CDR3 region is CASSEGTHQETQYF. In nucleotides, the CDR3 is TGCGCCAGCAGCGAAGGGACTCACCAAGAGACCCAGTACTTC.

The J gene is TRBJ2-1, the V gene TRBV7-8; maybe TRBD2 (6 bases). This CDR3 comprises 14 residues. With 2 bases removed from V and 8 bases from J, the gap between germline ends came to 13 bases. Looked up from germline, CDR1 is SGHVS and CDR2 is FQNEAQ. The CDR3 here is CASSLWLASDEQFF. CDR3 nucleotide sequence: TGTGCCAGCAGCTTATGGCTAGCGAGCGATGAGCAGTTCTTC.

The V gene is TRBV9, the J gene TRBJ2-7; possibly TRBD2 for D (5 bases). The CDR3 has 12 amino acids. Germline V gene sequence: CDR1 SGDLS, CDR2 YYNGEE. The V and J ends lost 4 bases and 4 bases respectively, with 9 bases between them. CDR3: CASSRGGYEQYF. The CDR3 nucleotides read TGTGCCAGCAGCCGTGGCGGGTACGAGCAGTACTTC.

V usage is TRBV19 and J usage is TRBJ1-1, with a tentative D call TRBD1 (5 bases). The ends were cut back, 7 bases at V and 4 bases at J, with 22 bases in the middle. Germline-derived CDR1 and CDR2 are LNHDA and SQIVND (reference sequence). CDR3 size: 16 residues. CDR3 bases: TGTGCCAGTACTTCCACTCGCGGGGGTAGGGGCACTGAAGCTTTCTTT. Its protein product is CASTSTRGGRGTEAFF.

This chain uses TRBV30 with TRBJ2-7, with D possibly matching TRBD2 (5 bases). This CDR3 comprises 13 residues. The germline V gene encodes CDR1 GTSNPN and CDR2 SVGIG (reference sequence). The V gene lost 1 base and the J gene lost 2 bases, with 9 bases spanning the gap. The CDR3 reads CAWSGGLPYEQYF. CDR3 DNA sequence: TGTGCCTGGAGTGGAGGGCTACCCTACGAGCAGTACTTC.

This sequence joins TRBV6-5 and TRBJ1-6; unclear D gene. Germline lookup yields CDR1 MNHEY and CDR2 SVGAGI. CDR3 length equals 15 residues. Trimming shortened V by 0 bases and J by 9 bases, and 12 bases separated the two germline ends. The CDR3 coding sequence is TGTGCCAGCAGTTACTCGGGCAGGATGGGTTCACCCCTCCACTTT. Its translation is CASSYSGRMGSPLHF.

The chain combines TRBV4-1 with TRBJ1-4, with D hard to call. The germline V gene has CDR1 MGHRA and CDR2 YSYEKL. The CDR3 is made up of 15 amino acids. With 2 bases removed from V and 0 bases from J, the gap between germline ends came to 7 bases. CDR3 coding DNA: TGCGCCAGCAGCCAATTCATTACAACTAATGAAAAACTGTTTTTT. This encodes CASSQFITTNEKLFF.